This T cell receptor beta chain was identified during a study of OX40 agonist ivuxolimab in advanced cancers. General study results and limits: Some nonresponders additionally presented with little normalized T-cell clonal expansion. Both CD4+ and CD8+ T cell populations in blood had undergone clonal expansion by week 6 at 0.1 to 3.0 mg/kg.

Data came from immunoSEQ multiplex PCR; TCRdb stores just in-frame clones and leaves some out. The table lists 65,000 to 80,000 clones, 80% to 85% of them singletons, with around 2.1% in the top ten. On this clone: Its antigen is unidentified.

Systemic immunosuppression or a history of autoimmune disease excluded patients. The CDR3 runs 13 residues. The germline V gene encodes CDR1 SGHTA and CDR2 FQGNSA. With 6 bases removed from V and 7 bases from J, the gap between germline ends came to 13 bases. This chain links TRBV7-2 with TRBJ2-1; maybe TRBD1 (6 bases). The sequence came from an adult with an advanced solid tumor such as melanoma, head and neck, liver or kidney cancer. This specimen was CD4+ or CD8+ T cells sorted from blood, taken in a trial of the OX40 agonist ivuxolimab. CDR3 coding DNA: TGTGCCAGCAGTTCAGACAGGACTAATGAGCAGTTCTTC. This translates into CASSSDRTNEQFF. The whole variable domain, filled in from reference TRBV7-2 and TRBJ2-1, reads GAGVSQSPSNKVTEKGKDVELRCDPISGHTALYWYRQSLGQGLEFLIYFQGNSAPDKSGLPSDRFSAERTGGSVSTLTIQRTQQEDSAVYLCASSSDRTNEQFFGPGTRLTVL.